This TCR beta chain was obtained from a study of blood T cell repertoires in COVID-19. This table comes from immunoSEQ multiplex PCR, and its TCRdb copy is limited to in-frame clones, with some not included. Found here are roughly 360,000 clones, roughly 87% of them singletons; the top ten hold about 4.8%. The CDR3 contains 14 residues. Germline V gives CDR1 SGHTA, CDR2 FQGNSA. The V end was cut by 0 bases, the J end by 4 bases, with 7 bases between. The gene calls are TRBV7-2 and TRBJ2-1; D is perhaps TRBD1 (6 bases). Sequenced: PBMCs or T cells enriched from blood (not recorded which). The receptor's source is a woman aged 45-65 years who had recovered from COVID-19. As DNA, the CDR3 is TGTGCCAGCAGCTTAGCGCAGGGGTACAATGAGCAGTTCTTC. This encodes CASSLAQGYNEQFF. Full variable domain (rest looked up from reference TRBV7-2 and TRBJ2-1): GAGVSQSPSNKVTEKGKDVELRCDPISGHTALYWYRQSLGQGLEFLIYFQGNSAPDKSGLPSDRFSAERTGGSVSTLTIQRTQQEDSAVYLCASSLAQGYNEQFFGPGTRLTVL.